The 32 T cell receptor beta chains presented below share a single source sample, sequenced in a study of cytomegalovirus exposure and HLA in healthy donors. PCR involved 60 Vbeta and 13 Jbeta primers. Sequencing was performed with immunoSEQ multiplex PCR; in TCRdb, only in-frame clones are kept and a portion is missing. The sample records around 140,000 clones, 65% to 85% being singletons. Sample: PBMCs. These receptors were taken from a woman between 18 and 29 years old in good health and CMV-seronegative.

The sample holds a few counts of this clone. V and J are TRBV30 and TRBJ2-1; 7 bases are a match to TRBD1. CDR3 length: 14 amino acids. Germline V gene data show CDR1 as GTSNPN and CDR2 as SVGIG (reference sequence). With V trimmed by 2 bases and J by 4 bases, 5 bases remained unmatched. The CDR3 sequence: CAWSSWDSYNEQFF. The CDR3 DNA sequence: TGTGCCTGGAGTTCCTGGGACAGTTACAATGAGCAGTTCTTC.

CDR3 bases: TGTGCCAGCAGGTCCTGGGACTCAGCCTACGAGCAGTACTTC. Encoded protein: CASRSWDSAYEQYF. The rearrangement joins TRBV2 to TRBJ2-7; the D gene is possibly TRBD2 (6 bases). The CDR3 loop spans 14 amino acids. The germline CDR1 and CDR2 sequences are SNHLY and FYNNEI. Trimming stripped 6 bases from V and 2 bases from J, with 14 bases between.

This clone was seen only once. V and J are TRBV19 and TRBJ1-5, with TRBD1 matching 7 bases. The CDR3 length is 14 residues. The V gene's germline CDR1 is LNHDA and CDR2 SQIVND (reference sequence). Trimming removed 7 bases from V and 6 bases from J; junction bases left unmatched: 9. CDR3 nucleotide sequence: TGTGCCAGTAACGACAGGGAAAGGCGTCAGCCCCAGCATTTT. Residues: CASNDRERRQPQHF.

For the CDR3, the DNA is TGTGCCAGTAGCGCAGGGTACGGCTACGAGCAGTACTTC. Protein: CASSAGYGYEQYF. The rearrangement links TRBV19 to TRBJ2-7; weak D call: TRBD1 (5 bases). This CDR3 contains 13 residues. The V gene lost 6 bases and the J gene lost 3 bases, with 12 bases spanning the gap. CDR1 and CDR2 from the germline V gene are LNHDA and SQIVND (reference sequence).

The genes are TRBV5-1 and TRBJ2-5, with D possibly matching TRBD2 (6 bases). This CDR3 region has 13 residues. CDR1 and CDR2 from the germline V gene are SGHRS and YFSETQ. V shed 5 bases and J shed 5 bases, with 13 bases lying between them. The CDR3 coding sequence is TGCGCCAGCAGGGAGGGGACCCGGGAGACCCAGTACTTC. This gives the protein CASREGTRETQYF.

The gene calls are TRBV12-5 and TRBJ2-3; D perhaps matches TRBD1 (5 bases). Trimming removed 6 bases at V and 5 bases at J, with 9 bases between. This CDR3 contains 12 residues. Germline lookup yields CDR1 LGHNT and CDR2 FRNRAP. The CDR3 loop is CASGLGQDTQYF. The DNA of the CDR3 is TGTGCTAGTGGCCTGGGGCAAGATACGCAGTATTTT.

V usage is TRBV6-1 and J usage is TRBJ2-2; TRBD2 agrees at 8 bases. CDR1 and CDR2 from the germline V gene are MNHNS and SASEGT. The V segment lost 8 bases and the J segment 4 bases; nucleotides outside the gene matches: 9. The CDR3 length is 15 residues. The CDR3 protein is CASSLGGAITGELFF. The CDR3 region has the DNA TGTGCCAGCTCTCTCGGGGGGGCGATCACCGGGGAGCTGTTTTTT.

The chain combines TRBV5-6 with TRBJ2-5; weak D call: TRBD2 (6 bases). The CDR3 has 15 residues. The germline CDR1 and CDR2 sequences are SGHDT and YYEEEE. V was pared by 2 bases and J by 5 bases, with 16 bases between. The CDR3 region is CASSFSTGLMETQYF. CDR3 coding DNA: TGTGCCAGCAGCTTTTCTACGGGACTGATGGAGACCCAGTACTTC.

In DNA, the CDR3 is TGTGCCAGCAGTCGGGAGGGAGAGAACACCGGGGAGCTGTTTTTT. Encoded protein: CASSREGENTGELFF. The rearrangement links TRBV28 to TRBJ2-2, with TRBD2 identical over 8 bases. The CDR3 is 15 residues long. V shed 5 bases and J 1 base; nucleotides not matched to a gene: 3. The germline V gene has CDR1 MDHEN and CDR2 SYDVKM.

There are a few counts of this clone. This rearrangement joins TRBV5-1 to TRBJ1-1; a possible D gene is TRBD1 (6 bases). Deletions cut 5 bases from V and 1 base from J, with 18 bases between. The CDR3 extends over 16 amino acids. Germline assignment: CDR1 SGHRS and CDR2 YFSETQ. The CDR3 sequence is CASRSFATTGNTEAFF. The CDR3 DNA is TGCGCCAGCAGAAGTTTCGCCACGACAGGGAACACTGAAGCTTTCTTT.

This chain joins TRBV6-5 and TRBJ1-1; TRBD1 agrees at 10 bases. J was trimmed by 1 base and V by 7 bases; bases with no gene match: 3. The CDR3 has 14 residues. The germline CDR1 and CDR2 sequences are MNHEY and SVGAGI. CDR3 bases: TGTGCCAGCAACCGACAGGGGGCGAACACTGAAGCTTTCTTT. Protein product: CASNRQGANTEAFF.

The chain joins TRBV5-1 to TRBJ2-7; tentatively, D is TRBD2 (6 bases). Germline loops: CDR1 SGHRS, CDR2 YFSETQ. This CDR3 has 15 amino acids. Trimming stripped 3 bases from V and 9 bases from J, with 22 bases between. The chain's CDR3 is CASSSQRPIPSVQYF. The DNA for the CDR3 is TGCGCCAGCAGCTCCCAAAGGCCTATACCTAGCGTGCAGTACTTC.

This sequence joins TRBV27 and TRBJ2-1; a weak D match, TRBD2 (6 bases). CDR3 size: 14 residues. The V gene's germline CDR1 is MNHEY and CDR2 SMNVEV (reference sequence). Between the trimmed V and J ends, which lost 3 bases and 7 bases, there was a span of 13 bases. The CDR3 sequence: CASSFGTGRNEQFF. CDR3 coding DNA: TGTGCCAGCAGTTTTGGGACTGGAAGGAATGAGCAGTTCTTC.

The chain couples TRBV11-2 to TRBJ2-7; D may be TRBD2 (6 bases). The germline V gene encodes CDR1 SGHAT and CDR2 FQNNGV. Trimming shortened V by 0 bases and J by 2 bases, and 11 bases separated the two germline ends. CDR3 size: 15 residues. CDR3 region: CASSLDQLAAYEQYF. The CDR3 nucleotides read TGTGCCAGCAGCTTAGATCAACTAGCCGCCTACGAGCAGTACTTC.

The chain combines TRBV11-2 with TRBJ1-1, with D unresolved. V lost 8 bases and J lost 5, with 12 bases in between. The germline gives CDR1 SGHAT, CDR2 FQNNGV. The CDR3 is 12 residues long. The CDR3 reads CASHERVTEAFF. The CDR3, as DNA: TGTGCCAGCCACGAGCGCGTGACTGAAGCTTTCTTT.

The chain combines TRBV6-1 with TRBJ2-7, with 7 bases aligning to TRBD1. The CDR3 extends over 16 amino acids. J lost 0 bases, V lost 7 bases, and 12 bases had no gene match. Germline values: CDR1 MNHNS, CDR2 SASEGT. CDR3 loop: CASTDPGTASSYEQYF. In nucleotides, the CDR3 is TGTGCCAGCACTGACCCCGGGACAGCCAGCTCCTACGAGCAGTACTTC.

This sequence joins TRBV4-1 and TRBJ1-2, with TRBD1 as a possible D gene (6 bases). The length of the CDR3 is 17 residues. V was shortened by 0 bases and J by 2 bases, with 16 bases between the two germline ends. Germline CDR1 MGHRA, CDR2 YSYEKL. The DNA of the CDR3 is TGCGCCAGCAGCCAAGATCTGTCGGGACATACGAACTATGGCTACACCTTC. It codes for CASSQDLSGHTNYGYTF.

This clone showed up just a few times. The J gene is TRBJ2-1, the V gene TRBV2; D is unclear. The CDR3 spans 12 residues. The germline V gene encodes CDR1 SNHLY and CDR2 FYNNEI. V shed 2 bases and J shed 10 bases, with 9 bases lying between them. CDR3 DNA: TGTGCCAGCAGTGAACTCGAGACAGAGCAGTTCTTC. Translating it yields CASSELETEQFF.

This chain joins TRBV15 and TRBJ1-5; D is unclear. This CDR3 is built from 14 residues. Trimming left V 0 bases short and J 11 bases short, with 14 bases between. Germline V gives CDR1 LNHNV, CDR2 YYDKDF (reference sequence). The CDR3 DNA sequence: TGTGCCACCAGCAGAGACCCCTATGATCGATCCCAGCATTTT. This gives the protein CATSRDPYDRSQHF.

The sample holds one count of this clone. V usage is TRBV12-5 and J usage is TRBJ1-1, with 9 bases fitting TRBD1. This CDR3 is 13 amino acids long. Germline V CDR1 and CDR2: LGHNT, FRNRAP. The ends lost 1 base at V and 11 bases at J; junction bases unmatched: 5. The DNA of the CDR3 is TGTGCTAGTGGTTTGGGGGACAGGGCAACGGCTTTCTTT. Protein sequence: CASGLGDRATAFF.

CDR3 in amino acids: CASTAGDAYEQYF. CDR3 sequence (DNA): TGTGCCAGCACGGCAGGGGACGCCTACGAGCAGTACTTC. The chain joins TRBV2 to TRBJ2-7; tentative D call: TRBD1 (6 bases). Trimming took off 7 bases at V and 2 bases at J, with 12 bases between the two ends. Germline CDR1 and CDR2: SNHLY and FYNNEI. This CDR3 is 13 amino acids long.

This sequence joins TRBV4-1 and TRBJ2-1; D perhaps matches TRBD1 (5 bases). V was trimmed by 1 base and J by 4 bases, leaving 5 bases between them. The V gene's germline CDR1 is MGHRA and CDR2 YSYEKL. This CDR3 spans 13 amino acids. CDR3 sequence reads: CASSQGQYNEQFF. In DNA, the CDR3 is TGCGCCAGCAGCCAAGGACAGTACAATGAGCAGTTCTTC.

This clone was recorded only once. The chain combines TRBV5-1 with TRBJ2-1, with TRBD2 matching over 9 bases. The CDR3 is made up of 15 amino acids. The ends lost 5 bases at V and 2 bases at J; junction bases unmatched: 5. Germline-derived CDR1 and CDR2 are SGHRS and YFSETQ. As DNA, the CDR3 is TGCGCCAGCAGGAATAGACTAGCGGCCTACAATGAGCAGTTCTTC. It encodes CASRNRLAAYNEQFF.

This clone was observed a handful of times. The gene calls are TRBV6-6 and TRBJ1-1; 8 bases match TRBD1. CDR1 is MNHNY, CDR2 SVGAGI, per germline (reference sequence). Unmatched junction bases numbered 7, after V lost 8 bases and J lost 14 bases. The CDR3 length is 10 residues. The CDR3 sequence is CASRGTGIFF. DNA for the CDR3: TGTGCCAGCCGGGGGACAGGCATATTCTTT.

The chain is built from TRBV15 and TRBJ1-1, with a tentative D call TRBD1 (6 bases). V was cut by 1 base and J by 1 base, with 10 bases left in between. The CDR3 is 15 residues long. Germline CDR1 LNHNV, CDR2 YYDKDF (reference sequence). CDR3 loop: CATSRGGGPNTEAFF. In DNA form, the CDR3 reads TGTGCCACCAGCAGAGGGGGGGGGCCGAACACTGAAGCTTTCTTT.

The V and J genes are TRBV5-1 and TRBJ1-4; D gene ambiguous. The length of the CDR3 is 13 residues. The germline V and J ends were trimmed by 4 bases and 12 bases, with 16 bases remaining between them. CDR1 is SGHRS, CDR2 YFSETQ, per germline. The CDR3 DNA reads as TGCGCCAGCAGCAGAGAGGAGTATGCGGAACTGTTTTTT. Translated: CASSREEYAELFF.

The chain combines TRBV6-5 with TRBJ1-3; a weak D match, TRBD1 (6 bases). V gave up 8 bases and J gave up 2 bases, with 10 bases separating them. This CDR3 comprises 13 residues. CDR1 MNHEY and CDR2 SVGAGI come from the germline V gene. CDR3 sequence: CASFRDTGNTIYF. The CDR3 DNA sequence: TGTGCCAGCTTTCGGGACACTGGAAACACCATATATTTT.

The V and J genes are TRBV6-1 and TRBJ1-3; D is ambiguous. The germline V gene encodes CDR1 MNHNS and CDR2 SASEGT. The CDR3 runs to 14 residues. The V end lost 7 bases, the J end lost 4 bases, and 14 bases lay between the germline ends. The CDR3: CASTLGLRGNTIYF. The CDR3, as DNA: TGTGCCAGCACCCTAGGCCTTCGGGGAAACACCATATATTTT.

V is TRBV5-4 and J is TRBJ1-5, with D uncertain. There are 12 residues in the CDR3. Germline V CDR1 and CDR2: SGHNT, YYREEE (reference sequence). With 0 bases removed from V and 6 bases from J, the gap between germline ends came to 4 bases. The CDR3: CASSLDSQPQHF. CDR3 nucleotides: TGTGCCAGCAGCTTGGACTCTCAGCCCCAGCATTTT.

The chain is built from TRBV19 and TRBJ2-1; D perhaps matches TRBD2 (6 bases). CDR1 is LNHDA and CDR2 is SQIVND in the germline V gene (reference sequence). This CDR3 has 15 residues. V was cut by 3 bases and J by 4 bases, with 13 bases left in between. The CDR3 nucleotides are TGTGCCAGTAGTATCCGCGGGGCGATTTACAATGAGCAGTTCTTC. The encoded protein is CASSIRGAIYNEQFF.

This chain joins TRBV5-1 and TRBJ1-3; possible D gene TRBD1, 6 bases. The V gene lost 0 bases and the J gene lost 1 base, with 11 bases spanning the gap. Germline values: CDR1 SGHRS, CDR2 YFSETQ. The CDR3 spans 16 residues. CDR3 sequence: CASSLEGVGSGNTIYF. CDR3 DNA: TGCGCCAGCAGCTTGGAGGGGGTCGGGTCTGGAAACACCATATATTTT.

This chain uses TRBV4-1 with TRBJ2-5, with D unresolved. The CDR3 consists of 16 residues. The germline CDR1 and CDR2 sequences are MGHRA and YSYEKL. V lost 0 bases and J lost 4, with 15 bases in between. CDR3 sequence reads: CASSQDGPLPRETQYF. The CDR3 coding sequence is TGCGCCAGCAGCCAAGATGGCCCCCTTCCTAGAGAGACCCAGTACTTC.